This T cell receptor beta chain comes out of a study of cytomegalovirus exposure and HLA in healthy donors. The junction had 5 bases not matched to a gene; V was cut back by 10 bases and J by 6 bases. This CDR3 is built from 13 residues. The germline V gene encodes CDR1 MDHEN and CDR2 SYDVKM. The PCR ran on 60 Vbeta and 13 Jbeta primers. Here immunoSEQ multiplex PCR was the method, and the copy in TCRdb shows in-frame clones only, minus some. The table shows 150,000 to 200,000 clones, with 85% occurring only once. V usage is TRBV28 and J usage is TRBJ2-3, with 12 bases identical to TRBD1. The sequencing input was PBMCs. The source of this sequence is a boy between 2 and 15 years old in good health and CMV-seronegative. CDR3 residues: CAIPGQGADTQYF. CDR3 nucleotide sequence: TGTGCCATCCCGGGACAGGGGGCTGATACGCAGTATTTT.